The T cell receptor beta chain described here comes from a study of blood T cells in healthy people across ages. With 4 bases removed from V and 5 bases from J, the gap between germline ends came to 18 bases. Germline CDR1 and CDR2: PRHDT and FYEKMQ (reference sequence). The CDR3 consists of 16 residues. Caucasian individuals from Russia who were healthy and aged roughly 6 to 100 acted as donors. Each donor's blood draw was approximately 10 milliliters of peripheral blood. Using a J-beta primer mix together with a sample-barcoded 5' primer, a second PCR was run for about 6 to 12 cycles. TCRdb processed the 5' RACE reads anew with MiXCR; each CDR3 protein has one entry. The table lists over a million distinct CDR3 sequences, roughly 64% of them singletons. General study points: With age, beta diversity per million T cells declined roughly linearly, significantly by about 40. Researchers judged that diversity estimates from one million T cells fell short of true values.

Remarks on this clonotype: As yet, its antigen is unknown.

The material sequenced was blood. This sequence originates from a man between 18 and 29 years old in good health. The chain has TRBV13 and TRBJ2-4, with D possibly being TRBD1 (8 bases). This chain's CDR3 is CASSSGTGRGENIQYF. The CDR3 DNA reads TGTGCCAGCAGCTCCGGGACAGGTCGGGGGGAAAACATTCAGTACTTC.